These T cell receptor beta chains were read from a single sample in a study of Graves' ophthalmopathy and Graves' hyperthyroidism. TCRdb ran MiXCR on the multiplex PCR reads and lists one entry per CDR3 protein. The data show about 400,000 distinct CDR3 sequences, around 19% seen once. Sequenced: peripheral blood. The receptors stem from a woman aged 18-29 years with Graves' ophthalmopathy. CDR3s include the opening cysteine and the closing phenylalanine or tryptophan. A D gene is named only where the DNA matches it firmly. The size field is filled for only some rows; it gives once, few, many or a size class.

abundance: many
v_gene: TRBV7-2
d_gene: TRBD1
j_gene: TRBJ2-7
CDR3nt: TGTGCCAGCAGCCCGACAGGGGGCGCGTCCGAGCAGTACTTC
CDR3aa: CASSPTGGASEQYF

abundance: many
v_gene: TRBV12-3/TRBV12-4
d_gene: TRBD2
j_gene: TRBJ2-7
CDR3nt: TGTGCCAGCAGTTTAGGGACTAGATCTATCTTC
CDR3aa: CASSLGTRSIF

abundance: many
v_gene: TRBV28
d_gene: NA
j_gene: TRBJ1-5
CDR3nt: TGTGCCAGCAGTTTACGGGGCAAAAGCAATCAGCCCCAGCATTTT
CDR3aa: CASSLRGKSNQPQHF

abundance: many
v_gene: TRBV28
d_gene: TRBD2
j_gene: TRBJ2-7
CDR3nt: TGTGCCAGCAGTCCTCAGCGGGAGACGGGCTACGAGCAGTACTTC
CDR3aa: CASSPQRETGYEQYF

abundance: many
v_gene: TRBV7-2
d_gene: TRBD1
j_gene: TRBJ2-5
CDR3nt: TGTGCCAGCAGCCACCGGGACAGGGCAGAGACCCAGTACTTC
CDR3aa: CASSHRDRAETQYF

abundance: many
v_gene: TRBV27
d_gene: NA
j_gene: TRBJ2-7
CDR3nt: TGTGCCAGCAGGCCGGGACAACCCCCCGGAGAGCAGTACTTC
CDR3aa: CASRPGQPPGEQYF

abundance: NA
v_gene: TRBV6-1
d_gene: TRBD1
j_gene: TRBJ1-5
CDR3nt: TGTGCCAGCAGTGAAGCGCTGTCCGGGACAGACCTCAGGTGGCCCCAGCATTTT
CDR3aa: CASSEALSGTDLRWPQHF

abundance: many
v_gene: TRBV2
d_gene: NA
j_gene: TRBJ1-5
CDR3nt: TGTGCCAGCAGTCGGGGGTTGGGTCAGCCCCAGCATTTT
CDR3aa: CASSRGLGQPQHF

abundance: many
v_gene: TRBV28
d_gene: TRBD2
j_gene: TRBJ2-5
CDR3nt: TGTGCCAGCAGGGGCTTGAGGCTAGCGGGAGGGCCGAGGCAAGAGACCCAGTACTTC
CDR3aa: CASRGLRLAGGPRQETQYF

abundance: many
v_gene: TRBV20-1
d_gene: TRBD2
j_gene: TRBJ2-7
CDR3nt: TGCAGTGCTAGAGATTTTACCGGGACTAGCGGGAGGTTCTCTGCTTACGAGCAGTACTTC
CDR3aa: CSARDFTGTSGRFSAYEQYF

abundance: many
v_gene: TRBV7-2
d_gene: NA
j_gene: TRBJ1-1
CDR3nt: TGTGCCAGCAGCTCCGGTAGGCGGGGGTACGGAGCTTTCTTT
CDR3aa: CASSSGRRGYGAFF

abundance: many
v_gene: TRBV20-1
d_gene: NA
j_gene: TRBJ2-7
CDR3nt: TGCAGTGCTAGTCTACGGGACCCCTACGAGCAGTACTTC
CDR3aa: CSASLRDPYEQYF

abundance: NA
v_gene: TRBV6-1
d_gene: TRBD2
j_gene: TRBJ2-7
CDR3nt: TGTGCCAGCAGACGAACGGGACTAGCGGGAGAGTCCGAGCAGTACTTC
CDR3aa: CASRRTGLAGESEQYF

abundance: many
v_gene: TRBV7-2
d_gene: NA
j_gene: TRBJ2-5
CDR3nt: TGTGCCAGCAGCTCTAATGGTGAGACCCAGTACTTC
CDR3aa: CASSSNGETQYF

abundance: NA
v_gene: TRBV7-9
d_gene: NA
j_gene: TRBJ1-6
CDR3nt: TGTGCCAGCAGCTTAACCGGGGTGGCTTCACCCCTCCACTTT
CDR3aa: CASSLTGVASPLHF

abundance: many
v_gene: TRBV5-1
d_gene: NA
j_gene: TRBJ2-2
CDR3nt: TGCGCCAGCAGCACCGGACTGCTAGACACCGGGGAGCTGTTTTTT
CDR3aa: CASSTGLLDTGELFF

abundance: NA
v_gene: TRBV4-3
d_gene: NA
j_gene: TRBJ1-5
CDR3nt: TGCGCCAGCAGCCAATCTCGCCAGGGAAGTAATCAGCCCCAGCATTTT
CDR3aa: CASSQSRQGSNQPQHF

abundance: many
v_gene: TRBV6-1
d_gene: NA
j_gene: TRBJ1-5
CDR3nt: TGTGCCACCAAGGAGGGGGGCGCGAAGCCCCAGCATTTT
CDR3aa: CATKEGGAKPQHF

abundance: many
v_gene: TRBV20-1
d_gene: NA
j_gene: TRBJ2-2
CDR3nt: TGCAGTGCTAGAGATGTTAGCAACACCGGGGAGCTGTTTTTT
CDR3aa: CSARDVSNTGELFF

abundance: many
v_gene: TRBV11-2
d_gene: TRBD1
j_gene: TRBJ2-2
CDR3nt: TGTGCCAGCAGCTCGACAGGGGAAACCGGGGAGCTGTTTTTT
CDR3aa: CASSSTGETGELFF

abundance: many
v_gene: TRBV20-1
d_gene: TRBD2
j_gene: TRBJ2-5
CDR3nt: TGCAGTGCTGCGACCCTCCTAGCGGAAGAGACCCAGTACTTC
CDR3aa: CSAATLLAEETQYF

abundance: many
v_gene: TRBV9
d_gene: NA
j_gene: TRBJ2-7
CDR3nt: TGTGCCAGCAGCAGACCGGGGCCTCTTGACGAGCAGTACTTC
CDR3aa: CASSRPGPLDEQYF

abundance: many
v_gene: TRBV29-1
d_gene: NA
j_gene: TRBJ1-1
CDR3nt: TGCAGCGTTGAGTATCTCGCCGCCCCTTTTGAAGCTTTCTTT
CDR3aa: CSVEYLAAPFEAFF

abundance: many
v_gene: TRBV7-2
d_gene: TRBD1
j_gene: TRBJ1-2
CDR3nt: TGTGCCAGCAGCTTAGCTACAGGGGGCCGACTTTACTATGGCTACACCTTC
CDR3aa: CASSLATGGRLYYGYTF

abundance: many
v_gene: TRBV29-1
d_gene: NA
j_gene: TRBJ1-1
CDR3nt: TGCAGCGTTGTAGGGGCGAACACTGAAGCTTTCTTT
CDR3aa: CSVVGANTEAFF

abundance: NA
v_gene: TRBV20-1
d_gene: NA
j_gene: TRBJ1-2
CDR3nt: TGCAGCACCGGGGGACGTTCAGATGGCTACACCTTC
CDR3aa: CSTGGRSDGYTF

abundance: many
v_gene: TRBV6-2/TRBV6-3
d_gene: NA
j_gene: TRBJ1-1
CDR3nt: TGTGCCACCGGCCCATCCTGGGCTGAAGCTTTCTTT
CDR3aa: CATGPSWAEAFF